Below, 20 T cell receptor beta chains from the same sample are listed, as sequenced in a study of CD8 T cells in ankylosing spondylitis. Overall study findings and caveats: Blood of patients with ankylosing spondylitis appeared to be characterized by a TCR beta motif of eight highly homologous variants.

For these TCRs, the target antigens are not known. TCRdb passed the 5' RACE reads through MiXCR, listing each CDR3 protein once. The data contain about 540,000 distinct CDR3 sequences, roughly 13% of them singletons. Sequencing was done on a sample of blood, either unsorted or a sorted T cell fraction (not recorded which). These receptors all stem from a male donor with ankylosing spondylitis.

This clonotype was seen only a few times. V is TRBV19 and J is TRBJ2-5; maybe TRBD2 (6 bases). The V gene lost 2 bases and the J gene lost 2 bases, with 15 bases spanning the gap. Per germline, CDR1 LNHDA and CDR2 SQIVND (reference sequence). The CDR3 loop spans 16 amino acids. CDR3 DNA: TGTGCCAGTAGTATAACGTCCAGCGGGCATCAAGAGACCCAGTACTTC. Its protein product is CASSITSSGHQETQYF.

This chain joins TRBV2 and TRBJ2-1; 7 positions agree with TRBD2. V was pared by 7 bases and J by 6 bases, with 6 bases of the junction left unmatched. Germline V gene data show CDR1 as SNHLY and CDR2 as FYNNEI. The CDR3 totals 13 residues. For the CDR3, the DNA is TGTGCCAGCAACCTCGGGACTACCAATGAGCAGTTCTTC. Its translation: CASNLGTTNEQFF.

The genes are TRBV19 and TRBJ2-1; 14 positions match TRBD2. The germline gives CDR1 LNHDA, CDR2 SQIVND (reference sequence). The CDR3 loop spans 16 amino acids. V was clipped by 3 bases and J by 6 bases; unmatched bases: 4. CDR3 amino acids: CASSIGGLAGANEQFF. In DNA, the CDR3 is TGTGCCAGTAGTATCGGGGGACTAGCGGGAGCCAATGAGCAGTTCTTC.

The chain has TRBV7-7 and TRBJ2-1; maybe TRBD1 (5 bases). Trimming left V 5 bases short and J 11 bases short, with 16 bases between. CDR1 and CDR2 from the germline V gene are SSHAT and FNYEAQ (reference sequence). CDR3 length: 13 residues. Written as DNA, the CDR3 is TGTGCCAGCAGCCCAGGGCAGGGTACGCAGCAGTTCTTC. Encoded protein: CASSPGQGTQQFF.

This clonotype has more than one count but fewer than ten. The CDR3 bases are TGCAGCGTCCCCGGTCGGGCAGGGCGGTACAATGAGCAGTTCTTC. It encodes CSVPGRAGRYNEQFF. The chain carries TRBV29-1 and TRBJ2-1; D is possibly TRBD1 (5 bases). The germline CDR1 and CDR2 sequences are SQVTM and ANQGSEA. The CDR3 totals 15 residues. Trimming shortened V by 6 bases and J by 4 bases, and 19 bases separated the two germline ends.

The sample holds a few counts of this clonotype. V and J are TRBV18 and TRBJ2-1; 8 bases map to TRBD2. The V gene end was trimmed by 2 bases and the J gene end by 3 bases; junction bases not matched to a gene: 3. CDR1 is KGHSH, CDR2 LQKENI, per germline. The CDR3 contains 15 residues. The DNA of the CDR3 is TGTGCCAGCTCACCAATAGCGGGACTCTACAATGAGCAGTTCTTC. Translation gives CASSPIAGLYNEQFF.

This clonotype was seen more than once but under ten times. The gene calls are TRBV12-3 or TRBV12-4 and TRBJ2-5; D gene unclear. The CDR3 runs to 12 residues. V lost 6 bases and J 7 bases, leaving 12 bases between the germline ends. In nucleotides, the CDR3 is TGTGCCAGCAGCGGCCCCCTTGGGACCCAGTACTTC. As protein: CASSGPLGTQYF.

The chain combines TRBV12-1 with TRBJ2-1; the tabulated D call, TRBD2, remains unverified against the DNA. TRBV12-1 is marked as a pseudogene. The CDR3 runs 23 residues. CDR3 bases: TGTGCCAGCAGCTCCAGAGGGACAAACTGGAGGGCGGACGAACCTTCCGGCAGGAATGAGCAGTTCTTC. Amino acids: CASSSRGTNWRADEPSGRNEQFF.

The J gene is TRBJ2-4, the V gene TRBV6-1; the D is unclear. Trimming left V 7 bases short and J 0 bases short, with 10 bases between. The CDR3 spans 14 residues. CDR1 and CDR2 (germline): MNHNS, SASEGT. The CDR3 spells CASKLGIAKNIQYF. The CDR3 coding sequence is TGTGCCAGCAAACTGGGGATAGCCAAAAACATTCAGTACTTC.

This clonotype was counted at least ten times. The CDR3 protein is CSAREPGLEQFF. The CDR3 nucleotides read TGCAGTGCTAGAGAGCCGGGACTAGAGCAGTTCTTC. The J gene is TRBJ2-1, the V gene TRBV20-1, with 7 positions matching TRBD2. Germline CDR1 is DFQATT and CDR2 is SNEGSKA (reference sequence). J lost 10 bases, V lost 0 bases, and 3 bases had no gene match. This CDR3 contains 12 residues.

This clonotype came up a few times. The rearrangement uses TRBV20-1 and TRBJ1-1; D uncertain. This CDR3 spans 14 amino acids. Trimming shortened V by 2 bases and J by 4 bases, and 14 bases separated the two germline ends. CDR1 is DFQATT, CDR2 SNEGSKA, per germline (reference sequence). The CDR3 DNA is TGCAGTGCTAGATTTCCACAGCGGAGCACTGAAGCTTTCTTT. Its protein is CSARFPQRSTEAFF.

The table lists this clonotype with a few counts. This chain links TRBV6-5 with TRBJ2-3; 10 bases agree with TRBD2. V lost 6 bases to trimming and J lost 2 bases; unmatched junction nucleotides: 5. The CDR3 sequence is 15 residues long. The germline CDR1 and CDR2 sequences are MNHEY and SVGAGI. The CDR3 sequence is CASRYGLADTDTQYF. DNA of the CDR3: TGTGCCAGCAGATACGGACTAGCGGACACAGATACGCAGTATTTT.

In its sample, this clonotype was seen many times. This rearrangement joins TRBV7-2 to TRBJ2-1; D gene uncertain. With 1 base removed from V and 5 bases from J, the gap between germline ends came to 12 bases. The CDR3 sequence is 15 residues long. CDR1 SGHTA and CDR2 FQGNSA come from the germline V gene. CDR3 loop: CASSLERQLNNEQFF. CDR3 nucleotides: TGTGCCAGCAGCTTAGAACGGCAGCTAAACAATGAGCAGTTCTTC.

The chain links TRBV29-1 to TRBJ2-6, with D perhaps given as TRBD1 or TRBD2 (5 bases each). This CDR3 comprises 13 residues. Germline-derived CDR1 and CDR2 are SQVTM and ANQGSEA. The CDR3 protein is CGTIFSGANVLTF. The DNA for the CDR3 is TGCGGGACGATTTTTTCTGGGGCCAACGTCCTGACTTTC.

This clonotype was counted between two and nine times. V gene TRBV20-1 combines with J gene TRBJ2-1; 7 bases line up with TRBD2. V dropped 7 bases and J dropped 4; count of bases not matched to a gene: 10. This CDR3 has 14 amino acids. Germline-derived CDR1 and CDR2 are DFQATT and SNEGSKA (reference sequence). In DNA, the CDR3 is TGCAGTGGTACCCTAGCGGCCAAATACAATGAGCAGTTCTTC. Translation: CSGTLAAKYNEQFF.

This clonotype was observed many times. The CDR3 DNA follows: TGCGCCAGCAGTGAGATAGGAGGCTACGAGCAGTACTTC. Protein: CASSEIGGYEQYF. The chain couples TRBV10-1 to TRBJ2-7, with a possible D match to TRBD2 (5 bases). CDR3 length equals 13 residues. Trimming cost V 2 bases and J 3 bases, with 8 bases left between them. CDR1 WNHNN and CDR2 SYGVQD come from the germline V gene (reference sequence).

In its sample, this clonotype was seen a few times. The chain employs TRBV19 and TRBJ2-2; unclear D gene. Germline V gene lookup returns CDR1 LNHDA and CDR2 SQIVND (reference sequence). The CDR3 contains 13 residues. V gave up 7 bases and J gave up 2 bases, with 8 bases separating them. In nucleotides, the CDR3 is TGTGCCAGTATCTTTCGCAACACCGGGGAGCTGTTTTTT. Translated, it gives CASIFRNTGELFF.

The chain has TRBV5-6 and TRBJ1-3; D is perhaps TRBD1 (5 bases). The CDR3 sequence is 18 residues long. Trimming left V 2 bases short and J 1 base short, with 19 bases between. CDR1 and CDR2 (germline): SGHDT, YYEEEE. CDR3 protein: CASSFRDWGDASGNTIYF. CDR3 bases: TGTGCCAGCAGCTTTAGGGACTGGGGGGATGCATCTGGAAACACCATATATTTT.

The chain employs TRBV2 and TRBJ2-7, with a tentative D call TRBD1 (6 bases). Germline values: CDR1 SNHLY, CDR2 FYNNEI. This CDR3 spans 16 amino acids. The V end was cut by 4 bases, the J end by 2 bases, with 18 bases between. This chain's CDR3 is CASSALRGNEAYEQYF. The CDR3 DNA reads TGTGCCAGCAGTGCTTTGAGGGGGAATGAAGCCTACGAGCAGTACTTC.

This clonotype was recorded a few times. The CDR3 DNA reads TGCGCCAGCAGCAATTTACCTTCCTACGAGCAGTACTTC. This translates into CASSNLPSYEQYF. The chain employs TRBV5-1 and TRBJ2-7; D is ambiguous. CDR1 and CDR2 from the germline V gene are SGHRS and YFSETQ. The CDR3 sequence is 13 residues long. Trimming took off 4 bases at V and 1 base at J, with 9 bases between the two ends.